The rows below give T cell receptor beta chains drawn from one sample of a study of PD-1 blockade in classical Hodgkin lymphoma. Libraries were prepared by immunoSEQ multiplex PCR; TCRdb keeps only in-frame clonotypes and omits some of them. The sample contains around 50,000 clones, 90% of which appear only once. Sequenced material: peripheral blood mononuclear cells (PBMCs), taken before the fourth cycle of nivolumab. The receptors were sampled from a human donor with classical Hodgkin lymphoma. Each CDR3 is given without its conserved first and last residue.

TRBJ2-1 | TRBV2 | ASTGTSGLSNEQF
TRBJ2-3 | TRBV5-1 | ASSLSVGTLGPDTQY
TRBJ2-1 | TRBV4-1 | ASSQDAAFQTANEQF
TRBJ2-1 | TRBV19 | ASSIVSGIEQF
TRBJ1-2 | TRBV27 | ASSLNPGPYGYT
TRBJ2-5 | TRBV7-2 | ASSSLVETQY
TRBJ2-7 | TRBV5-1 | ASSWLTVSYEQY
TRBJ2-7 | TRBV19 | ASSIFFLAGTYEQY
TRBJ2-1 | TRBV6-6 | ASRIAESYNEQF
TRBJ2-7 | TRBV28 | ASSLSSGTYEQY
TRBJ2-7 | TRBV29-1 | SVVGLVNEQY
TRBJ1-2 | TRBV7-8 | ASSLLGTGVSGYT
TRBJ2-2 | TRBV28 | ASSSTRELF
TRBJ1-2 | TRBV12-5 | ASGLYTRTERGYT
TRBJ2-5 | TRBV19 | ASSIRGSETQY
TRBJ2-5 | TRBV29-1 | SVAPRVSGSETQY
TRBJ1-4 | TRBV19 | ASSARDRGNEKLF
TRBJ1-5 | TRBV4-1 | ASSQDREEGNQPQH
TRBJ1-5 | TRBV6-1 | ASTTTGSQPQH
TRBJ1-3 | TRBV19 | ASSKDTGRGNTIY
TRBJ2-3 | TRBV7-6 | ASSLWSGRAGGADTQY
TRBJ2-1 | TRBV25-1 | ASSEYGLAGEFYNEQF
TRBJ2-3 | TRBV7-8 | ASRLTGTDTQY
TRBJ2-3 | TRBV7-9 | ASSPANGGSNSLDTQY
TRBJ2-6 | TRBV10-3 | AISGILRESGANVLT
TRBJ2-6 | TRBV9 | ASSVGPLVIYSGANVLT
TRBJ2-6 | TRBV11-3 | ASSSRGDTRISGANVLT
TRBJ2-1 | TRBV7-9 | ASSLKRDVYNEQF
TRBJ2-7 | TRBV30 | AWSGVTVEDYEQY
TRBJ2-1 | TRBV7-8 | ASSSGWGDYNEQF